The clone carrying this T cell receptor (beta chain) is a singleton in its sample. Germline V gives CDR1 SGHTA, CDR2 FQGNSA. With V trimmed by 5 bases and J by 5 bases, 4 bases remained unmatched. This CDR3 region has 13 residues. Profiled with immunoSEQ multiplex PCR; TCRdb holds only in-frame clones, not every one. The data contain some 240,000 clones, around nine tenths of them singletons. This sample stems from a study of blood T cell repertoires in COVID-19. Turning to the study itself: Nucleic acid was either cDNA or gDNA, and it came from T cells, B-cell-depleted T cells, or PBMCs.

This rearrangement joins TRBV7-2 to TRBJ2-7; TRBD1 matches at 9 bases. This clonotype was sampled from a middle-aged woman who had been exposed to COVID-19. The source material was PBMCs or T cells enriched from blood (not recorded which). The CDR3 spells CASSRGQGDEQYF. CDR3 nucleotides: TGTGCCAGCAGCAGGGGACAGGGCGACGAGCAGTACTTC.